These T cell receptor beta chains were read from a single sample in a study of T-cell memory formation after mild COVID-19. Each CDR3 protein gets one entry after TCRdb re-called the 5' RACE reads with MiXCR. Of about 310,000 distinct CDR3 sequences in the sample, approximately 19% were seen once. Sequencing input: PBMCs or a T cell subset sorted from them (not recorded which). Receptors were obtained from a man aged 18 to 30 who had mild COVID-19 (a few samples of this study predate the infection). Cell type and time point are not known. The CDR3 runs from the conserved cysteine through the conserved F or W. Each record gives: V gene, CDR3 length, D gene, J gene, clone size, CDR3 DNA, CDR3 protein. D genes are given only for firm matches. Clone size is shown for a subset of rows, as once, few, many or a class of expanded clone.

V: TRBV5-1; length: 11; D: TRBD2; J: TRBJ2-1; size: many; DNA: TGCGCCAGCACTCCGGGGGGGGAGCAGTTCTTC; CDR3: CASTPGGEQFF
V: TRBV7-2; length: 13; D: TRBD2; J: TRBJ2-4; size: once; DNA: TGTGCCAGCAGCCCGGGAGGAGGAAACATTCAGTACTTC; CDR3: CASSPGGGNIQYF
V: TRBV18; length: 13; D: TRBD1; J: TRBJ1-1; size: .; DNA: TGTGCCAGCTCACCGGACAGGGAGACTGAAGCTTTCTTT; CDR3: CASSPDRETEAFF
V: TRBV10-3; length: 18; D: TRBD1; J: TRBJ2-5; size: .; DNA: TGTGCCATCAGCCGAAACGAGGAACTACAGGGGCCGTTGGGTACCCAGTACTTC; CDR3: CAISRNEELQGPLGTQYF
V: TRBV6-5; length: 13; D: .; J: TRBJ1-6; size: few; DNA: TGTGCCAGCAACCAAGGGTTGAATTCACCCCTCCACTTT; CDR3: CASNQGLNSPLHF
V: TRBV4-3; length: 16; D: TRBD1; J: TRBJ2-3; size: .; DNA: TGCGCCAGCAGCCAAGATCTGCCAGGGGGCGTAGATACGCAGTATTTT; CDR3: CASSQDLPGGVDTQYF
V: TRBV4-2; length: 13; D: .; J: TRBJ1-5; size: many; DNA: TGTGCCAGCAGCCAAGATTCCGTTCAGCCCCAGCATTTT; CDR3: CASSQDSVQPQHF
V: TRBV5-5; length: 17; D: .; J: TRBJ1-6; size: .; DNA: TGTGCCAGCAGCTTGGCGGCACAGCGCTGGGGTAATTCACCCCTCCACTTT; CDR3: CASSLAAQRWGNSPLHF
V: TRBV10-3; length: 14; D: .; J: TRBJ2-2; size: .; DNA: TGTGCCATCAGTGCAATAGAGAACACCGGGGAGCTGTTTTTT; CDR3: CAISAIENTGELFF
V: TRBV5-1; length: 16; D: .; J: TRBJ1-1; size: few; DNA: TGCGCCAGCAGCTTGGAACGTCGGGTCCGAAACACTGAAGCTTTCTTT; CDR3: CASSLERRVRNTEAFF
V: TRBV10-3; length: 16; D: TRBD2; J: TRBJ2-1; size: .; DNA: TGTGCCATCAGTGGGGTGCCTAGCGGATCTGGGAATGAGCAGTTCTTC; CDR3: CAISGVPSGSGNEQFF
V: TRBV12-3/TRBV12-4; length: 14; D: .; J: TRBJ1-6; size: few; DNA: TGTGCCAGCAACATTAGGTCCTATAATCCACCCCTCCACTTT; CDR3: CASNIRSYNPPLHF
V: TRBV5-1; length: 18; D: TRBD2; J: TRBJ2-3; size: few; DNA: TGCGCCAGCAGCTTCCTAGCGGGGGGGCCAGGGGGCACAGATACGCAGTATTTT; CDR3: CASSFLAGGPGGTDTQYF
V: TRBV11-2; length: 11; D: .; J: TRBJ1-1; size: .; DNA: TGTGCCAGCAGCTTAGGCAGGGGCGCTTTCTTT; CDR3: CASSLGRGAFF
V: TRBV15; length: 13; D: .; J: TRBJ1-5; size: .; DNA: TGTGCCACCAGCACCGCGGGTTACCAGCCCCAGCATTTT; CDR3: CATSTAGYQPQHF
V: TRBV7-2; length: 15; D: .; J: TRBJ1-1; size: .; DNA: TGTGCCAGCAGCTTAGCCGGCGTCGGGAACACTGAAGCTTTCTTT; CDR3: CASSLAGVGNTEAFF
V: TRBV7-6; length: 14; D: TRBD1; J: TRBJ2-1; size: few; DNA: TGTGCCAGCAGCTCTTCGACAGGGTTGAATGAGCAGTTCTTC; CDR3: CASSSSTGLNEQFF
V: TRBV2; length: 14; D: .; J: TRBJ2-2; size: few; DNA: TGTGCCACCCGAGATAGTCAAAACACCGGGGAGCTGTTTTTT; CDR3: CATRDSQNTGELFF
V: TRBV7-8; length: 15; D: TRBD1; J: TRBJ1-5; size: .; DNA: TGTGCCAGCAGCTTAGGAGGGGGCGGCCAACGGCCCCAGCATTTT; CDR3: CASSLGGGGQRPQHF
V: TRBV4-3; length: 15; D: .; J: TRBJ1-1; size: few; DNA: TGCGCCAGCAGCCAAGTATGGGGGTTGAACACTGAAGCTTTCTTT; CDR3: CASSQVWGLNTEAFF
V: TRBV11-2; length: 15; D: .; J: TRBJ1-2; size: few; DNA: TGTGCCAGCAGGGGGAAGGCTGGCACGGGCTATGGCTACACCTTC; CDR3: CASRGKAGTGYGYTF
V: TRBV19; length: 15; D: TRBD1; J: TRBJ1-1; size: few; DNA: TGTGCCAGTAGCCTAGGACAGGGTTTTGTCACTGAAGCTTTCTTT; CDR3: CASSLGQGFVTEAFF
V: TRBV7-8; length: 15; D: TRBD1; J: TRBJ2-3; size: few; DNA: TGTGCCAGCAGCTTGGACAGGGGCAGGGCAGATACGCAGTATTTT; CDR3: CASSLDRGRADTQYF
V: TRBV4-2; length: 15; D: TRBD1; J: TRBJ2-1; size: .; DNA: TGTGCCAGCAGCCCCAGACAGGGGTACGGCAATGAGCAGTTCTTC; CDR3: CASSPRQGYGNEQFF
V: TRBV6-2/TRBV6-3; length: 13; D: .; J: TRBJ1-1; size: .; DNA: TGTGCCAGCAGTCAGAGACGGAACACTGAAGCTTTCTTT; CDR3: CASSQRRNTEAFF
V: TRBV29-1; length: 12; D: .; J: TRBJ2-5; size: few; DNA: TGCAGCGTGGAGGGGATGGAAGAGACCCAGTACTTC; CDR3: CSVEGMEETQYF
V: TRBV4-1; length: 12; D: TRBD1; J: TRBJ2-1; size: few; DNA: TGCGCCAGCAGCGGACGACAGGGGGAGAAGTTCTTC; CDR3: CASSGRQGEKFF
V: TRBV6-6; length: 14; D: TRBD1; J: TRBJ2-7; size: few; DNA: TGTGCCAGCAGCCGCGACAGGGGAGCCTACGAGCAGTACTTC; CDR3: CASSRDRGAYEQYF
V: TRBV7-9; length: 16; D: .; J: TRBJ2-6; size: few; DNA: TGTGCCAGCAGCCCTTCCGGGTTCTCTGGGGCCAACGTCCTGACTTTC; CDR3: CASSPSGFSGANVLTF
V: TRBV29-1; length: 15; D: .; J: TRBJ2-4; size: .; DNA: TGCAGCGTTGCTGGAGAAGAACTAGCCAAAAACATTCAGTACTTC; CDR3: CSVAGEELAKNIQYF
V: TRBV6-6; length: 12; D: .; J: TRBJ2-1; size: many; DNA: TGTGCCAGCAGTCAAGACCAAACGGGGCAGTTCTTC; CDR3: CASSQDQTGQFF
V: TRBV4-3; length: 14; D: TRBD1; J: TRBJ2-5; size: few; DNA: TGCGCCAGCAGCCCGGGACAGGGGTACGGGACCCAGTACTTC; CDR3: CASSPGQGYGTQYF
V: TRBV7-2; length: 15; D: .; J: TRBJ2-6; size: .; DNA: TGTGCCAGCAGCGACGGGACATCCGGGGCCAACGTCCTGACTTTC; CDR3: CASSDGTSGANVLTF
V: TRBV4-3; length: 14; D: .; J: TRBJ2-5; size: .; DNA: TGCGCCAGCAGCCAAGATCCCTTAGCGGAGACCCAGTACTTC; CDR3: CASSQDPLAETQYF
V: TRBV20-1; length: 13; D: .; J: TRBJ1-1; size: few; DNA: TGCAGTGCTTCTAGGGGGGAACACACTGAAGCTTTCTTT; CDR3: CSASRGEHTEAFF
V: TRBV18; length: 14; D: TRBD1; J: TRBJ1-5; size: few; DNA: TGTGCCAGCACAGGACAGGGGGACGATCAGCCCCAGCATTTT; CDR3: CASTGQGDDQPQHF
V: TRBV7-2; length: 17; D: .; J: TRBJ2-3; size: .; DNA: TGTGCCAGCAGCTTAAGGGATGGGGGGGGCAGCACAGATACGCAGTATTTT; CDR3: CASSLRDGGGSTDTQYF
V: TRBV7-9; length: 16; D: TRBD1; J: TRBJ1-1; size: .; DNA: TGTGCCAGCAGCCCGAACCCCGGACAGGGGATTACTGAAGCTTTCTTT; CDR3: CASSPNPGQGITEAFF
V: TRBV29-1; length: 13; D: .; J: TRBJ2-4; size: few; DNA: TGCAGCGTTGCGGGCAGGTCAAAAAACATTCAGTACTTC; CDR3: CSVAGRSKNIQYF
V: TRBV6-5; length: 12; D: .; J: TRBJ2-5; size: many; DNA: TGTGCCAGTTCCCGGGGGTCCGAGACCCAGTACTTC; CDR3: CASSRGSETQYF